These 14 T cell receptor beta chains originate from one sample sequenced in a study of T cell changes during pregnancy in multiple sclerosis. TCRdb's copy holds only in-frame clones and misses some; the assay was immunoSEQ multiplex PCR. The data contain about 50,000 clones, around 93% of them singletons. The sequences come from CD8+ T cells from peripheral blood mononuclear cells, collected after pregnancy. Receptor source: a female donor with multiple sclerosis, enrolled in a pregnancy study.

This clone was recorded only once. The V and J genes are TRBV10-3 and TRBJ1-1; 10 bases line up with TRBD1. The J segment lost 1 base and the V segment lost 6 bases, leaving 11 bases of the junction unmatched. Germline V gives CDR1 ENHRY, CDR2 SYGVKD. The CDR3 totals 17 residues. CDR3 amino acids: CAIRGPGQGLSNTEAFF. The CDR3 DNA follows: TGTGCCATCAGGGGACCGGGACAGGGGCTTTCGAACACTGAAGCTTTCTTT.

The chain has TRBV7-8 and TRBJ2-7; TRBD1 is a possible D gene (6 bases). Germline values: CDR1 SGHVS, CDR2 FQNEAQ. This CDR3 spans 14 amino acids. Trimming took off 1 base at V and 5 bases at J, with 12 bases between the two ends. As DNA, the CDR3 is TGTGCCAGCAGCTTAGGAGGGGGACGTAACGAGCAGTACTTC. Residues: CASSLGGGRNEQYF.

V usage is TRBV2 and J usage is TRBJ1-3; TRBD1 is a possible D gene (5 bases). Germline V gives CDR1 SNHLY, CDR2 FYNNEI. The CDR3 runs to 14 residues. The germline V and J ends were trimmed by 9 bases and 0 bases, with 12 bases remaining between them. The CDR3 spells CARGGLSSGNTIYF. The DNA for the CDR3 is TGTGCCAGGGGGGGACTGAGCTCTGGAAACACCATATATTTT.

The J gene is TRBJ2-3, the V gene TRBV30; the match to TRBD2 covers 13 bases. This CDR3 comprises 15 residues. The trim removed 4 bases at V and 0 bases at J, leaving 1 base unmatched. Germline assignment: CDR1 GTSNPN and CDR2 SVGIG (reference sequence). CDR3 sequence: CAWTGLAGSTDTQYF. The DNA of the CDR3 is TGTGCCTGGACGGGACTAGCGGGAAGCACAGATACGCAGTATTTT. Looking up the rest from reference TRBV30 and TRBJ2-3 gives the full variable domain: SQTIHQWPATLVQPVGSPLSLECTVEGTSNPNLYWYRQAAGRGLQLLFYSVGIGQISSEVPQNLSASRPQDRQFILSSKKLLLSDSGFYLCAWTGLAGSTDTQYFGPGTRLTVL.

The chain combines TRBV19 with TRBJ1-5; D possibly corresponds to TRBD1 (6 bases). Per germline, CDR1 LNHDA and CDR2 SQIVND (reference sequence). V dropped 4 bases and J dropped 6 bases, with 10 bases sitting between them. This CDR3 has 13 amino acids. The CDR3 reads CASSSGQIQPQHF. The DNA for the CDR3 is TGTGCCAGTAGTAGTGGACAGATTCAGCCCCAGCATTTT. Based on the CDR3 plus reference TRBV19 and TRBJ1-5, the full variable domain is DGGITQSPKYLFRKEGQNVTLSCEQNLNHDAMYWYRQDPGQGLRLIYYSQIVNDFQKGDIAEGYSVSREKKESFPLTVTSAQKNPTAFYLCASSSGQIQPQHFGDGTRLSIL.

The chain uses TRBV2 and TRBJ2-1, with TRBD2 identical over 7 bases. The CDR3 spans 14 residues. V lost 6 bases, J lost 7 bases, and 9 bases stayed unmatched. The germline V gene has CDR1 SNHLY and CDR2 FYNNEI. CDR3 loop: CASRAGLGGNEQFF. CDR3 in DNA: TGTGCCAGCAGGGCGGGTCTCGGGGGGAATGAGCAGTTCTTC.

This chain links TRBV11-3 with TRBJ2-1, with 9 bases fitting TRBD2. Germline assignment: CDR1 SGHNT and CDR2 YENEEA. The CDR3 runs to 17 residues. V trimming: 5 bases; J trimming: 10 bases; junction bases outside the gene matches: 18. The CDR3: CASSDKGLAGNKGEQFF. CDR3 nucleotides: TGTGCCAGCAGCGATAAGGGGCTAGCGGGGAACAAGGGGGAGCAGTTCTTC.

The chain links TRBV29-1 to TRBJ1-1, with a possible D match to TRBD1 (6 bases). Between the trimmed V and J ends, which lost 0 bases and 10 bases, there was a span of 21 bases. This CDR3 is 15 amino acids long. The germline V gene encodes CDR1 SQVTM and CDR2 ANQGSEA. CDR3 DNA sequence: TGCAGCGTTGAAGATCAAGGACAGTTTAACTTTATAGCTTTCTTT. Amino acids: CSVEDQGQFNFIAFF.

The chain recombines TRBV9 with TRBJ1-6, with D possibly TRBD1 on 6 matching bases. The CDR3 loop spans 15 amino acids. Germline-derived CDR1 and CDR2 are SGDLS and YYNGEE. V was shortened by 3 bases and J by 10 bases, with 17 bases between the two germline ends. CDR3: CASSGEGQMDSPLHF. CDR3 sequence (DNA): TGTGCCAGCAGCGGCGAAGGACAGATGGACTCACCCCTCCACTTT.

The rearrangement joins TRBV5-6 to TRBJ1-2, with a weak D call TRBD1 (5 bases). The V end was cut by 0 bases, the J end by 7 bases, with 13 bases between. Germline CDR1 and CDR2: SGHDT and YYEEEE. The CDR3 length is 14 residues. CDR3: CASSLGAGSVGYTF. The CDR3, as DNA: TGTGCCAGCAGCTTGGGGGCAGGGTCGGTTGGCTACACCTTC.

V gene TRBV9 combines with J gene TRBJ2-1, with 12 positions matching TRBD2. With V trimmed by 3 bases and J by 6 bases, 4 bases remained unmatched. CDR3 length equals 15 residues. CDR1 is SGDLS and CDR2 is YYNGEE in the germline V gene. CDR3 protein: CASSGTSGVGNEQFF. CDR3 DNA sequence: TGTGCCAGCAGCGGGACTAGCGGGGTTGGCAATGAGCAGTTCTTC.

This chain connects TRBV11-2 to TRBJ1-3; D unclear. V was pared by 6 bases and J by 0 bases, with 18 bases between. The CDR3 totals 17 residues. CDR1 is SGHAT, CDR2 FQNNGV, per germline. The CDR3: CASREEEGFDSGNTIYF. The CDR3 DNA sequence: TGTGCCAGCAGGGAAGAAGAGGGCTTCGACTCTGGAAACACCATATATTTT.

This clone was counted a single time. The chain recombines TRBV9 with TRBJ1-4; a possible D gene is TRBD1 (5 bases). V lost 3 bases and J 1 base, leaving 10 bases between the germline ends. This CDR3 is 15 amino acids long. Germline CDR1 SGDLS, CDR2 YYNGEE. The CDR3 protein is CASSADSLTNEKLFF. The DNA for the CDR3 is TGTGCCAGCAGCGCCGACAGTCTAACTAATGAAAAACTGTTTTTT. Complete variable domain (other parts from reference TRBV9 and TRBJ1-4): DSGVTQTPKHLITATGQRVTLRCSPRSGDLSVYWYQQSLDQGLQFLIQYYNGEERAKGNILERFSAQQFPDLHSELNLSSLELGDSALYFCASSADSLTNEKLFFGSGTQLSVL.

This chain connects TRBV19 to TRBJ1-2; 8 bases are a match to TRBD1. The ends lost 0 bases at V and 5 bases at J; junction bases unmatched: 5. CDR3 length: 15 amino acids. Germline loops: CDR1 LNHDA, CDR2 SQIVND (reference sequence). The CDR3 sequence: CASSIDPDRVYGYTF. The CDR3, as DNA: TGTGCCAGTAGTATAGACCCGGACAGGGTGTATGGCTACACCTTC.